These T cell receptor beta chains were read from a single sample in a study of CXCR3-negative and CXCR3-positive naive CD8 T cells. TCRdb re-called the 5' RACE reads; one entry per CDR3 protein, DNA not given. This sample's table reports 100,000 to 150,000 distinct CDR3 sequences. Material for sequencing was naive CXCR3- CD8+ T cells from blood. These TCRs come from a human donor in good health. Some clones in this sample may be carry-over from other donors' samples. CDR3s include the opening cysteine and the closing phenylalanine or tryptophan.

>TRBV5-4|TRBJ2-6
CASRPRVAGANVLTF
>TRBV6-5|TRBJ2-7
CASRGSSGGVSSYEQYF
>TRBV5-4|TRBJ2-2
CASSLDRAGATGELFF
>TRBV15|TRBJ1-5
CATSRDAKESNQPQHF
>TRBV29-1|TRBJ2-2
CSARGDFANTGELFF
>TRBV20-1|TRBJ1-1
CSARNVGLEAFF
>TRBV7-6|TRBJ1-1
CASTNPGEHTEAFF
>TRBV29-1|TRBJ2-1
CSSEGLTNEQFF
>TRBV12-3/TRBV12-4|TRBJ2-7
CASSAKWDSSYEQYF
>TRBV6-5|TRBJ2-3
CASSYLSGTGGNTDTQYF
>TRBV7-9|TRBJ2-2
CASSLGQGLAGGPRDTGELFF
>TRBV11-2|TRBJ2-5
CASSLGEVRTVQETQYF
>TRBV15|TRBJ1-4
CATRTTGQAEKLFF
>TRBV27|TRBJ2-7
CASSWSGGSYEQYF
>TRBV27|TRBJ1-2
CASSLGKDLYGYTF
>TRBV10-2|TRBJ2-1
CAISSKSGSGQFF
>TRBV7-9|TRBJ2-7
CASSHPGLPIYEQYF
>TRBV27|TRBJ2-2
CASKNSEDTGELFF
>TRBV5-1|TRBJ2-3
CASSLEQGSTDTQYF
>TRBV7-6|TRBJ2-7
CASSLGELPYEQYF
>TRBV29-1|TRBJ2-7
CSVGAGTPYEQYF
>TRBV28|TRBJ2-3
CASSLAGISTDTQYF
>TRBV29-1|TRBJ2-5
CSVEGLAGGYQETQYF
>TRBV12-3/TRBV12-4|TRBJ1-4
CASSSGQGEVKEKLFF